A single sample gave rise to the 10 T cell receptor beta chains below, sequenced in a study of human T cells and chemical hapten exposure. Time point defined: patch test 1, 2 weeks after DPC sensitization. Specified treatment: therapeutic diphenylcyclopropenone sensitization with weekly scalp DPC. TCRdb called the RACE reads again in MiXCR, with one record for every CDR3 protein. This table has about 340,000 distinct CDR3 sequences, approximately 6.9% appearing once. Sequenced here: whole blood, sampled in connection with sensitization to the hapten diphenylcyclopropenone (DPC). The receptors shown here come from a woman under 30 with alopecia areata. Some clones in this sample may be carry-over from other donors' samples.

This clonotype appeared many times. The CDR3 region is CASSTGQGWSDTQYF. CDR3 in DNA: TGTGCCAGCAGTACAGGACAGGGGTGGTCAGATACGCAGTATTTT. The chain is built from TRBV6-5 and TRBJ2-3; TRBD1 matches at 9 bases. The CDR3 loop spans 15 amino acids. CDR1 MNHEY and CDR2 SVGAGI come from the germline V gene. After removal of 5 bases from V and 4 bases from J, the junction contained 7 bases not matched to a gene.

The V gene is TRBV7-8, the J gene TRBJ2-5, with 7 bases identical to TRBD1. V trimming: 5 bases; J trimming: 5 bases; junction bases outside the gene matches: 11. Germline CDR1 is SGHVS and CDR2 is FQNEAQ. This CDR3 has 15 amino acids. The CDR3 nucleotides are TGTGCCAGCAGCACCCTGACAGGGCTGTTGGAGACCCAGTACTTC. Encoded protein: CASSTLTGLLETQYF. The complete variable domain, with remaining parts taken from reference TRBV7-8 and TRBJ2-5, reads GAGVSQSPRYKVAKRGQDVALRCDPISGHVSLFWYQQALGQGPEFLTYFQNEAQLDKSGLPSDRFFAERPEGSVSTLKIQRTQQEDSAVYLCASSTLTGLLETQYFGPGTRLLVL.

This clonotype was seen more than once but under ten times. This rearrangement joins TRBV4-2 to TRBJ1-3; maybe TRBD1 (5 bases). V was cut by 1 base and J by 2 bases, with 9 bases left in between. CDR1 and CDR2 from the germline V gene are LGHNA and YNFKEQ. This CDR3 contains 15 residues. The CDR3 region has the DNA TGTGCCAGCAGCCAAGTGGGGGGTACTGGAAACACCATATATTTT. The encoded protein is CASSQVGGTGNTIYF.

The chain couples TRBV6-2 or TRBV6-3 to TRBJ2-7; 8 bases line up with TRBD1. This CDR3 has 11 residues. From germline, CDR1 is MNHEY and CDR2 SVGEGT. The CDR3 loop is CVDRGRYEQYF. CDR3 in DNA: TGTGTAGACAGGGGAAGGTACGAGCAGTACTTC.

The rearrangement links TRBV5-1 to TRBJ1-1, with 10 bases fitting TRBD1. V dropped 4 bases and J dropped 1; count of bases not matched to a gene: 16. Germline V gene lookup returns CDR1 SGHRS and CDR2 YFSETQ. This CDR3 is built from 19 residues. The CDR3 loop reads CASSPDGTGEEVSNTEAFF. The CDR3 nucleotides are TGCGCCAGCAGCCCGGACGGGACAGGGGAGGAGGTTTCGAACACTGAAGCTTTCTTT.

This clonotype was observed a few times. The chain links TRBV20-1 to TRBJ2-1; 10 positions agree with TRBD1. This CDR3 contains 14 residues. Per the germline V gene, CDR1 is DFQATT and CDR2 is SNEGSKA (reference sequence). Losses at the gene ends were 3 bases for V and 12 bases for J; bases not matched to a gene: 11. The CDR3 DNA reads TGCAGTGCTAGCGAAGGGACAGGGGCCTCTGGGCAGTTCTTC. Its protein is CSASEGTGASGQFF.

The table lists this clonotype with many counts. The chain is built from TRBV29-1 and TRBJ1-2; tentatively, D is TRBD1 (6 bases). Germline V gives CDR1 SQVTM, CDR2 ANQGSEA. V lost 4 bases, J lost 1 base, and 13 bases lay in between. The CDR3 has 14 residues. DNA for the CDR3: TGCAGCGTTGGTTCGCAGGGGATTAACTATGGCTACACCTTC. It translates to CSVGSQGINYGYTF.

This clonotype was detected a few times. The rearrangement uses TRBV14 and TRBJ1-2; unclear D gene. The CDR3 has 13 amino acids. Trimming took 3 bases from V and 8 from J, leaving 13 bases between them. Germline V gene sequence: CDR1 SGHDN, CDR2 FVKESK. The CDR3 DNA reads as TGTGCCAGCAGCCAGATTCAAACCTTCGGCTACACCTTC. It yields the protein CASSQIQTFGYTF.

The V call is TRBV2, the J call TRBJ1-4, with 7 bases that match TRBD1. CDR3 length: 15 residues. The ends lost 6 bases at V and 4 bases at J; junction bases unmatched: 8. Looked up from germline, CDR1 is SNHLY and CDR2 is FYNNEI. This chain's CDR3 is CASSEQGTGNEKLFF. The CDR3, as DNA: TGTGCCAGCAGCGAACAGGGGACGGGTAATGAAAAACTGTTTTTT.

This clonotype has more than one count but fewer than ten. CDR3 sequence: CASSGTGAWVEQYF. The CDR3 DNA reads TGTGCCAGCAGCGGGACAGGGGCATGGGTCGAGCAGTACTTC. V usage is TRBV12-3 or TRBV12-4 and J usage is TRBJ2-7; 10 bases are a match to TRBD1. Trimming cost V 6 bases and J 6 bases; bases outside gene matches: 8. This CDR3 has 14 amino acids.